Each of the 5 T cell receptor beta chains below was sequenced from the same sample in a study of response to subunit inactivated influenza vaccine. TCRdb redid the calling of the RT-PCR reads with MiXCR, one entry per CDR3 protein. The sample carries more than 200,000 distinct CDR3 sequences, 12% recorded once. Sequenced here: non-naive T cells sorted from PBMCs, sampled 14 to 15 days before vaccination. All receptors derive from a man aged 45 to 65 who received an inactivated influenza vaccine.

The table lists this clonotype with a few counts. The V gene is TRBV30, the J gene TRBJ1-1; D is perhaps TRBD1 (6 bases). The CDR3 runs to 14 residues. In germline, CDR1 is GTSNPN, CDR2 SVGIG (reference sequence). Trimming cost V 4 bases and J 5 bases, with 17 bases left between them. The CDR3 DNA is TGTGCCTGGAACAGGGTCCTTAGGGGTACTGAAGCTTTCTTT. It is translated as CAWNRVLRGTEAFF.

In its sample, this clonotype was seen many times. The V gene is TRBV2, the J gene TRBJ2-3; 8 bases line up with TRBD1. This CDR3 is 15 amino acids long. CDR1 SNHLY and CDR2 FYNNEI come from the germline V gene. Unmatched junction bases numbered 9, after V lost 6 bases and J lost 4 bases. This CDR3 reads CASSPDRVIADTQYF. In nucleotides, the CDR3 is TGTGCCAGCAGCCCGGACAGGGTAATCGCAGATACGCAGTATTTT.

The chain is built from TRBV10-3 and TRBJ2-2; D possibly corresponds to TRBD2 (6 bases). CDR1 and CDR2 from the germline V gene are ENHRY and SYGVKD. The CDR3 totals 15 residues. Trimming shortened V by 5 bases and J by 2 bases, and 12 bases separated the two germline ends. DNA for the CDR3: TGTGCCATCAGTTCGAGGGAGGTTAACACCGGGGAGCTGTTTTTT. It encodes CAISSREVNTGELFF.

The V gene is TRBV5-1, the J gene TRBJ2-5; 9 bases fit TRBD2. Germline V gene lookup returns CDR1 SGHRS and CDR2 YFSETQ. The CDR3 has 16 amino acids. Losses at the gene ends were 6 bases for V and 3 bases for J; bases not matched to a gene: 12. CDR3 in DNA: TGCGCCAGCACCGGGAGGATTGCGGGAGGGGAAGAGACCCAGTACTTC. Protein: CASTGRIAGGEETQYF.

The J gene is TRBJ1-2, the V gene TRBV6-2 or TRBV6-3, with TRBD1 as a possible D gene (5 bases). V lost 6 bases to trimming and J lost 6 bases, with 11 bases between them. This CDR3 has 12 residues. Germline V lookup: CDR1 MNHEY, CDR2 SVGEGT. CDR3 nucleotide sequence: TGTGCCAGCAGCGCAGGGATCGATGGCTACACCTTC. It translates to CASSAGIDGYTF.